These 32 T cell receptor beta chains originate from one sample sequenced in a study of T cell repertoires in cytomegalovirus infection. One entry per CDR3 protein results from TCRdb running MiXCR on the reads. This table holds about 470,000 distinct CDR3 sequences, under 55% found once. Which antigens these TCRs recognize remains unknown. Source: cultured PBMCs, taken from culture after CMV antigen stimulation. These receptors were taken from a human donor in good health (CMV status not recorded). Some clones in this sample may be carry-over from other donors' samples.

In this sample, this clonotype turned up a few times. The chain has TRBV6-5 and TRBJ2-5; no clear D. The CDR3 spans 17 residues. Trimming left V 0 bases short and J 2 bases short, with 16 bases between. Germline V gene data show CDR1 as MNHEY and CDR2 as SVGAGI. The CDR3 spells CASSYSSAPGRQETQYF. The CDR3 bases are TGTGCCAGCAGTTACTCGTCCGCCCCGGGCAGACAAGAGACCCAGTACTTC.

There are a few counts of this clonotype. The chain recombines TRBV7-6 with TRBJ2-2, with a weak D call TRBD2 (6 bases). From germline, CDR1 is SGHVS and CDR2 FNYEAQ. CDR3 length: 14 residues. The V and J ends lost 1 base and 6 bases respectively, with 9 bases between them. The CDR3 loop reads CASSLGGGSGELFF. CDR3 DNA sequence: TGTGCCAGCAGCTTAGGGGGAGGATCCGGGGAGCTGTTTTTT.

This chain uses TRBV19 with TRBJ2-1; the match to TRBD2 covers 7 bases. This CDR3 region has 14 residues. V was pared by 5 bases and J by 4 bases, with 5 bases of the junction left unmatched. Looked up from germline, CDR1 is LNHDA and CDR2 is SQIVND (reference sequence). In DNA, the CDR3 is TGTGCCAGTAGTGGGGGAGGGGAGTACAATGAGCAGTTCTTC. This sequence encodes CASSGGGEYNEQFF.

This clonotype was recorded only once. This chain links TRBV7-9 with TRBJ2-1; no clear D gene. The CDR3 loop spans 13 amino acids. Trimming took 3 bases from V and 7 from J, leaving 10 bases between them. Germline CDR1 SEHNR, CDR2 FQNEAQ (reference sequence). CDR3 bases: TGTGCCAGCAGCTTGCCTCTGTGGAATGAGCAGTTCTTC. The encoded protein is CASSLPLWNEQFF.

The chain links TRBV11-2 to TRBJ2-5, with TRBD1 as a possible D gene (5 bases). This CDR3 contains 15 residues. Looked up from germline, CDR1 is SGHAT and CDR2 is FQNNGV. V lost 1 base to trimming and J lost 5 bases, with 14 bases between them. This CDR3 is CASSLALQQGETQYF. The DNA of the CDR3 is TGTGCCAGCAGCTTAGCTTTACAGCAGGGTGAGACCCAGTACTTC.

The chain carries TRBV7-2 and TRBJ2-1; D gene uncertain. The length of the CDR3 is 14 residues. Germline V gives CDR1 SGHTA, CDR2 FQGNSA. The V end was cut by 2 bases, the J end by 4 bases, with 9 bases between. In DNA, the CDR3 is TGTGCCAGCAGCTTACGGGCCAATTACAATGAGCAGTTCTTC. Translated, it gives CASSLRANYNEQFF.

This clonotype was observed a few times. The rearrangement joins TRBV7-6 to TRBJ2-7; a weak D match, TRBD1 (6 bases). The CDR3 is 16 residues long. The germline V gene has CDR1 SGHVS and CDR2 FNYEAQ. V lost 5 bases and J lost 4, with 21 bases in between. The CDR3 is CASSNEPGQTFYEQYF. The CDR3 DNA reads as TGTGCCAGCAGCAACGAACCGGGACAAACATTTTACGAGCAGTACTTC.

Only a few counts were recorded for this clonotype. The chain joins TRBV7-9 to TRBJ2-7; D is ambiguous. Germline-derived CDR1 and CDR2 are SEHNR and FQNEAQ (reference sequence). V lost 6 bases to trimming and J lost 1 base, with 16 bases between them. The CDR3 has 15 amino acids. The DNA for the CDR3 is TGTGCCAGCAGTCCCGTGCAGCATATTTCCTACGAGCAGTACTTC. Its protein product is CASSPVQHISYEQYF.

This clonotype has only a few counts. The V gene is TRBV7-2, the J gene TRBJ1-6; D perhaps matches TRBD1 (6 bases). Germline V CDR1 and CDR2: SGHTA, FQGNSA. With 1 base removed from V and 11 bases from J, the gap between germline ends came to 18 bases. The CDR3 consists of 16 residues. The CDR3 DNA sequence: TGTGCCAGCAGCTTAGGAGTAGGGCAGGGACACACACCCCTCCACTTT. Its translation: CASSLGVGQGHTPLHF.

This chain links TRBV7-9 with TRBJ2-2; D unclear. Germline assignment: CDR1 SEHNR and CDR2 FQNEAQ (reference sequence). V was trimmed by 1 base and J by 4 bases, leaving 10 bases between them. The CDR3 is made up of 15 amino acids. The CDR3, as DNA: TGTGCCAGCAGCTTAGTGGGCCGATTCACCGGGGAGCTGTTTTTT. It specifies CASSLVGRFTGELFF. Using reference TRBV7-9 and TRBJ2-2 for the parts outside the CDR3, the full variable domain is DTGVSQNPRHKITKRGQNVTFRCDPISEHNRLYWYRQTLGQGPEFLTYFQNEAQLEKSRLLSDRFSAERPKGSFSTLEIQRTEQGDSAMYLCASSLVGRFTGELFFGEGSRLTVL.

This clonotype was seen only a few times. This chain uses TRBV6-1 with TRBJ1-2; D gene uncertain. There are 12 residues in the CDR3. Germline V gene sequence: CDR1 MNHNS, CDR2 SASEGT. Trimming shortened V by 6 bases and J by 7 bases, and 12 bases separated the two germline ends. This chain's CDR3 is CASSEPGPGYTF. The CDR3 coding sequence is TGTGCCAGCAGCGAGCCTGGACCTGGCTACACCTTC.

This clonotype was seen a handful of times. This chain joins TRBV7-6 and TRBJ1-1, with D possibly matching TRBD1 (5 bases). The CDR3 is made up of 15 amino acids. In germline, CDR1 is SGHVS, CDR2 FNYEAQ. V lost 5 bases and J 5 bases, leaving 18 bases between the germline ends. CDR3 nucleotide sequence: TGTGCCAGCAGCGCCTGGGGGGTAAGGGAGACTGAAGCTTTCTTT. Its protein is CASSAWGVRETEAFF.

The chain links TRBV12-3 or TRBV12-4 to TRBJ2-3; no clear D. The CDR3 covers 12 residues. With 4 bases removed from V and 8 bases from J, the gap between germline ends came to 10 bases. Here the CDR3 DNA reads TGTGCCAGCAGTTACGGCGGAGTTACGCAGTATTTT. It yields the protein CASSYGGVTQYF.

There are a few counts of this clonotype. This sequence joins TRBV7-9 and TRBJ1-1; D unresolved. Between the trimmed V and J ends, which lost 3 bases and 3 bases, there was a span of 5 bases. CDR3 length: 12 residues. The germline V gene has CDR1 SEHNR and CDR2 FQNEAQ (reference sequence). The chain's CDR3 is CASSFSYTEAFF. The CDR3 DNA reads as TGTGCCAGCAGCTTTAGTTACACTGAAGCTTTCTTT.

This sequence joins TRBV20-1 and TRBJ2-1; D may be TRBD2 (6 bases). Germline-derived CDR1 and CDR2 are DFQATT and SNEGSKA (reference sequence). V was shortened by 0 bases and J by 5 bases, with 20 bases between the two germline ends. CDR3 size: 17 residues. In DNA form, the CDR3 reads TGCAGTGCTAGAGATCCCAGGAGGGCCTTGGGAGACAATGAGCAGTTCTTC. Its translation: CSARDPRRALGDNEQFF.

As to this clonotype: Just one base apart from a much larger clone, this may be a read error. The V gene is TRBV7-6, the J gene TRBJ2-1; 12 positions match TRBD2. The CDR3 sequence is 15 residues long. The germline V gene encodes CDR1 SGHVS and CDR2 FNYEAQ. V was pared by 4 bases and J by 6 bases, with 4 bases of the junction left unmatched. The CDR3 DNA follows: TGTGCCAGCAGCTACCTAGCGGGAGGGCCCAATGAGCAGTTCTTC. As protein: CASSYLAGGPNEQFF. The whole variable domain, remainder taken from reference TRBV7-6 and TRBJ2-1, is GAGVSQSPRYKVTKRGQDVALRCDPISGHVSLYWYRQALGQGPEFLTYFNYEAQQDKSGLPNDRFSAERPEGSISTLTIQRTEQRDSAMYRCASSYLAGGPNEQFFGPGTRLTVL.

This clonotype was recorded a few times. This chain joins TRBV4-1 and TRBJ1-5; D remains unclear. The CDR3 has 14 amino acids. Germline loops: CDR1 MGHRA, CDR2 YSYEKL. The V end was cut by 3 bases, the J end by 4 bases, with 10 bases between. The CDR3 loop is CASSQGFLNQPQHF. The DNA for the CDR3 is TGCGCCAGCAGCCAGGGATTTCTTAATCAGCCCCAGCATTTT.

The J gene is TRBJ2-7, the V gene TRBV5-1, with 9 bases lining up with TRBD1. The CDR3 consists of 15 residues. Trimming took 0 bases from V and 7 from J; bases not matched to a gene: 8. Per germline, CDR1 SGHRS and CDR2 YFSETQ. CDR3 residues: CASSLVVGTGSEQYF. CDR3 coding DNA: TGCGCCAGCAGCTTGGTTGTAGGGACAGGGTCTGAGCAGTACTTC.

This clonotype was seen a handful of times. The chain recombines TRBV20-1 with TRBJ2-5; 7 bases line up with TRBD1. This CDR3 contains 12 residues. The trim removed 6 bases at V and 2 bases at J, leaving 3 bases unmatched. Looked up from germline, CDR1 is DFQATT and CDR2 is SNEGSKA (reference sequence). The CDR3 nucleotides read TGCAGTGCCCCGGGACAGCAAGAGACCCAGTACTTC. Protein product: CSAPGQQETQYF.

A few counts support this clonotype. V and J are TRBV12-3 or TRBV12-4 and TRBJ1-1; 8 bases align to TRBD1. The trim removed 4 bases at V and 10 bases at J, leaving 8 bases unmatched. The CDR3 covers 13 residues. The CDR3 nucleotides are TGTGCCAGCAGTTCGGACAGGGACGGAGGAGCTTTCTTT. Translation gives CASSSDRDGGAFF.

The CDR3 DNA reads as TGTGCCAGCAGTTACTCCACAGGCGGGGAAAAACTGTTTTTT. It translates to CASSYSTGGEKLFF. V gene TRBV6-5 combines with J gene TRBJ1-4, with D possibly being TRBD1 (5 bases). Germline CDR1 and CDR2: MNHEY and SVGAGI. This CDR3 has 14 residues. V lost 0 bases, J lost 8 bases, and 10 bases lay in between.

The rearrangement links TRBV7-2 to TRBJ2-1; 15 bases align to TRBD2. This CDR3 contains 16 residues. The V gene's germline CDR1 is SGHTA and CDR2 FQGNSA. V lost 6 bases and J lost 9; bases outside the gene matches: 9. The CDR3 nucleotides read TGTGCCAGCAGACCGGGACTAGCGGGGGGAGGGGGTGAGCAGTTCTTC. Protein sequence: CASRPGLAGGGGEQFF.

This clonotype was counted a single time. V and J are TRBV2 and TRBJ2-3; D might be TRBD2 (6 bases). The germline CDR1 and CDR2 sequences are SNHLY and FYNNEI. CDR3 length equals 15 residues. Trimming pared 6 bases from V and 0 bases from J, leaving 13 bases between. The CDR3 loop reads CASRIGGTSTDTQYF. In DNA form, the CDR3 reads TGTGCCAGCAGGATCGGGGGTACTAGCACAGATACGCAGTATTTT.

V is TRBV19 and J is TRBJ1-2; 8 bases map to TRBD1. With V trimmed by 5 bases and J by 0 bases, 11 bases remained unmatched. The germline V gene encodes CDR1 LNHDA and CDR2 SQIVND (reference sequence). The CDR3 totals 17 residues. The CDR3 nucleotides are TGTGCCAGTAGTGCCCGGCAGGGGGCTTTTTCTAACTATGGCTACACCTTC. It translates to CASSARQGAFSNYGYTF.

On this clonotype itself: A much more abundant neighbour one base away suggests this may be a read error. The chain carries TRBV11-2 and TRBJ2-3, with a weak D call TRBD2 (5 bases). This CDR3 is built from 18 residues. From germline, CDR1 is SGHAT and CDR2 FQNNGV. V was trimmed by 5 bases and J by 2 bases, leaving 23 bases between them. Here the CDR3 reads CASSATSDFQILTDTQYF. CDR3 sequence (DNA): TGTGCCAGCAGCGCTACCTCGGACTTTCAAATCCTCACAGATACGCAGTATTTT.

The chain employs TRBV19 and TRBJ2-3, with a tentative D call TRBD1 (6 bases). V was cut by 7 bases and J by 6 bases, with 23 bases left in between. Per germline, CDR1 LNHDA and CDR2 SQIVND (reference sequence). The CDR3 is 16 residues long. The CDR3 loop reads CASTQQVGATGDTQYF. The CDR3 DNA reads TGTGCCAGTACCCAGCAAGTGGGGGCCACGGGGGATACGCAGTATTTT.

The CDR3 here is CASSLWESEQFF. CDR3 nucleotides: TGTGCCAGCAGTTTATGGGAGTCTGAGCAGTTCTTC. The V and J genes are TRBV12-3 or TRBV12-4 and TRBJ2-1; D possibly corresponds to TRBD2 (5 bases). This CDR3 spans 12 amino acids. Trimming stripped 2 bases from V and 9 bases from J, with 8 bases between.

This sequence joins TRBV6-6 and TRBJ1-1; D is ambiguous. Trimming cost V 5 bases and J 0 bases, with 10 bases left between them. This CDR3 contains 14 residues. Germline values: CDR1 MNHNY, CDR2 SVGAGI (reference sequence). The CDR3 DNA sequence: TGTGCCAGCAGTAGCCGGGAAGTGAACACTGAAGCTTTCTTT. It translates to CASSSREVNTEAFF.

The DNA of the CDR3 is TGTGCCAGCAGCTATGAGGGAGTCGCAGATACGCAGTATTTT. This sequence encodes CASSYEGVADTQYF. The V and J genes are TRBV7-9 and TRBJ2-3, with D perhaps TRBD2 (5 bases). In germline, CDR1 is SEHNR, CDR2 FQNEAQ (reference sequence). Trimming took 4 bases from V and 4 from J, leaving 12 bases between them. There are 14 residues in the CDR3.

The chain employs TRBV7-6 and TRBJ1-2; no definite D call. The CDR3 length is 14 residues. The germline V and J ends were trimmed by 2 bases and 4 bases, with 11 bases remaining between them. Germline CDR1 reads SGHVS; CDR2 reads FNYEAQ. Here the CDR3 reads CASSLSERAYGYTF. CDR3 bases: TGTGCCAGCAGCTTAAGTGAGAGAGCCTATGGCTACACCTTC.

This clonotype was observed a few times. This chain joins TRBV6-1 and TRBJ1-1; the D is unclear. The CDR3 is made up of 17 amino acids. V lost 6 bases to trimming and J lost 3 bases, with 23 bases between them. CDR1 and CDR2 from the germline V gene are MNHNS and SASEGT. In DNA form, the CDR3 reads TGTGCCAGCAGCCCTGGGCAGTCTCTGACATCCTACACTGAAGCTTTCTTT. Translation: CASSPGQSLTSYTEAFF.

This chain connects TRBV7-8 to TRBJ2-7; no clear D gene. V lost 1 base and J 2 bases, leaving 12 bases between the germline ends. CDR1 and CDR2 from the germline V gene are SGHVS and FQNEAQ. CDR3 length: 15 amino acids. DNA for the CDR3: TGTGCCAGCAGCTTAGGAGAATCGGAGCCCTACGAGCAGTACTTC. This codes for CASSLGESEPYEQYF.